This TCR beta chain originates from a study of blood T cell repertoires in COVID-19. Membership in each cohort depended on participant-reported clinical history. Recovery among Cohort 3 donors was established by two negative PCRs, clearance, or symptom resolution. This CDR3 has 15 amino acids. Germline lookup yields CDR1 SGHTA and CDR2 FQGTGA. Deletions cut 1 base from V and 6 bases from J, with 15 bases between. This clone was seen more than once but under ten times. Profiled with immunoSEQ multiplex PCR; TCRdb holds only in-frame clones, not every one. This sample yields under 450,000 clones, of which 80% to 85% are seen a single time; roughly 5.1% belongs to the top ten.

The sequence derives from a woman between 45 and 65 years old who had recovered from COVID-19. The rearrangement joins TRBV7-3 to TRBJ1-2, with D possibly TRBD1 on 6 matching bases. The source material was PBMCs or T cells enriched from blood (not recorded which). The CDR3 loop is CASSLIGRGRDGYTF. The CDR3, as DNA: TGTGCCAGCAGCTTAATTGGTAGGGGGAGGGATGGCTACACCTTC.